This T cell receptor (beta chain) was identified during a study of blood T cell repertoires in COVID-19. Study overall: PBMCs, B-cell-depleted T cells, or T cells were the source of the cDNA or gDNA that made up the material.

The CDR3 totals 13 residues. V was clipped by 5 bases and J by 6 bases, with 10 bases between them. Participants, 18 to 89 years old, spanned around 25 US areas. Methods used by the authors: Amplification of reference gene primers was used by the study to estimate nucleated cell counts. Data came from immunoSEQ multiplex PCR; TCRdb stores just in-frame clones and leaves some out. Clonal size and the V and J genes are those of that table, whereas D and trimming came from the DNA. The sample records approximately 290,000 clones, roughly 90% being singletons. The rearrangement uses TRBV12-3 or TRBV12-4 and TRBJ2-2; possibly TRBD1 for D (6 bases). This clonotype was obtained from a young woman with acute COVID-19. Sequencing was performed on PBMCs or T cells enriched from blood (not recorded which). As DNA, the CDR3 is TGTGCCAGCAGTGCAACAGGGCCCGGGGAGCTGTTTTTT. Translating gives CASSATGPGELFF.